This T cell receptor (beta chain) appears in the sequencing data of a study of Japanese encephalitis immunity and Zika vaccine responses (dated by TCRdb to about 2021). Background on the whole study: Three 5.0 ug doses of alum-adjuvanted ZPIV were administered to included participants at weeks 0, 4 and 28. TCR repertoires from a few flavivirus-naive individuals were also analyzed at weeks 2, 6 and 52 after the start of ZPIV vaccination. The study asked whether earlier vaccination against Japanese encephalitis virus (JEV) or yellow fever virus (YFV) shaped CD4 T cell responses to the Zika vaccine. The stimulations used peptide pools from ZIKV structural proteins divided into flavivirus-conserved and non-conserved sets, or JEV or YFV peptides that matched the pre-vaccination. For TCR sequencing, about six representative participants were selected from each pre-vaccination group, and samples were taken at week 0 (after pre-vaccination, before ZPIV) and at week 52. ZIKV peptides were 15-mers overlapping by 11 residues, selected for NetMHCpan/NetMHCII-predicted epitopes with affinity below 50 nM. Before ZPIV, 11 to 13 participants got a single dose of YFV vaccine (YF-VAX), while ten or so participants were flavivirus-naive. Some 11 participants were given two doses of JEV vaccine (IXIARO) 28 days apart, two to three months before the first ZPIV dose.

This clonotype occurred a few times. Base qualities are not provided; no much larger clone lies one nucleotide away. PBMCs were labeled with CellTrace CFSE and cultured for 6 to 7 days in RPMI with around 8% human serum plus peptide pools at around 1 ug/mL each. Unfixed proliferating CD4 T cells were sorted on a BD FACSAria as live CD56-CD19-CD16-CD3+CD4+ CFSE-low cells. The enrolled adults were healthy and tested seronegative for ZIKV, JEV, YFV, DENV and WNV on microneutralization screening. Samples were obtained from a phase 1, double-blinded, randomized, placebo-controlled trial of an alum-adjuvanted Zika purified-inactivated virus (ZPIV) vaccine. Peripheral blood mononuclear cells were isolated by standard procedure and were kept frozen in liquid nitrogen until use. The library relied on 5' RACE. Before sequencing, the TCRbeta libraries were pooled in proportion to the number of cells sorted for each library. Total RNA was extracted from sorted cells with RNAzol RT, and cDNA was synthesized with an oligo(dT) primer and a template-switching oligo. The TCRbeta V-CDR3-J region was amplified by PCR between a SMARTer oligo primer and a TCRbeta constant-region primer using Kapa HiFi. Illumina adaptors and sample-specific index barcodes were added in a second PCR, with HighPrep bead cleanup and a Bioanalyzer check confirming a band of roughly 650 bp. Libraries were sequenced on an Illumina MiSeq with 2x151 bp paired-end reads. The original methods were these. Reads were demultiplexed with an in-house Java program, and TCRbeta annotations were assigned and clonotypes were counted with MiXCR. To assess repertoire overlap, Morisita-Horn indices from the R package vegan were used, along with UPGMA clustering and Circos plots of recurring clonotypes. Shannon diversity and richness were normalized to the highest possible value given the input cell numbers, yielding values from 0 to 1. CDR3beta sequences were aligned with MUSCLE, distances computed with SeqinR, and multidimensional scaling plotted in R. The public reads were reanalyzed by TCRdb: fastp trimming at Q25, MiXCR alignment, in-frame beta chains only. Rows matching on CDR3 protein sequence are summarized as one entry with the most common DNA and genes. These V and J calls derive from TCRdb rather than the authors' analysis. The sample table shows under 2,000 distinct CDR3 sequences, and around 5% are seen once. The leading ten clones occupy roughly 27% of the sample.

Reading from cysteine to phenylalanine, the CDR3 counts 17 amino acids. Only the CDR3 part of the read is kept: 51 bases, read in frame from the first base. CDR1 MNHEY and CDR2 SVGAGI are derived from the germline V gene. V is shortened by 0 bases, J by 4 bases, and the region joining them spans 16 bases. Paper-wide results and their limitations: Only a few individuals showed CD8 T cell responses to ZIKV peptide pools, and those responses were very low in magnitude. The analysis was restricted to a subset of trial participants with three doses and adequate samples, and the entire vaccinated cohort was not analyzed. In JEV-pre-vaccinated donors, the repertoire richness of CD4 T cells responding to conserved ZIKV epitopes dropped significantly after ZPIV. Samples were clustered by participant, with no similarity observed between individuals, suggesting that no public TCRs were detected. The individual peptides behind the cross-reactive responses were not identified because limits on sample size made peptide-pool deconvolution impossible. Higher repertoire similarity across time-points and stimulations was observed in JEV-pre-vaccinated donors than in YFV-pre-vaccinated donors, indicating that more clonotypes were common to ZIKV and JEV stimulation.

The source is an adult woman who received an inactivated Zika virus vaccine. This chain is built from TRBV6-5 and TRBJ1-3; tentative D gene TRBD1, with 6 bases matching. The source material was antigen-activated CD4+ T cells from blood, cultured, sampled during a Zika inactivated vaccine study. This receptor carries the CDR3 CASSYSNGGAGGNTIYF. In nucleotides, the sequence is TGTGCCAGCAGTTACTCGAATGGGGGGGCAGGAGGAAACACCATATATTTT.